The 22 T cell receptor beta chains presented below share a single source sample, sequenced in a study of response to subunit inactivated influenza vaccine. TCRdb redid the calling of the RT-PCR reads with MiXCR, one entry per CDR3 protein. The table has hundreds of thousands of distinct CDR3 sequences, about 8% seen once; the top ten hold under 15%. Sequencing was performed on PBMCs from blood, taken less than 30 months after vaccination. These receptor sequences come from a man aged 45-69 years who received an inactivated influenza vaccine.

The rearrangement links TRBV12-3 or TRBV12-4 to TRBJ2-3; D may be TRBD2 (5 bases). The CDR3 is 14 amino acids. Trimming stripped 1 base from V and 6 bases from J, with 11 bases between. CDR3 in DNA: TGTGCCAGCAGTTTAGGTAGGAGGTCGGATACGCAGTATTTT. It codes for CASSLGRRSDTQYF.

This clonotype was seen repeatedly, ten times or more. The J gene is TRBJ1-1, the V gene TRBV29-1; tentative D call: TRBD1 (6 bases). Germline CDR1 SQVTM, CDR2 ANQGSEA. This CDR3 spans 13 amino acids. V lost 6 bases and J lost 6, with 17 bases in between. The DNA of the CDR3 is TGCAGCGTGAGAATAACAGGGAGCGCTGAAGCTTTCTTT. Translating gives CSVRITGSAEAFF.

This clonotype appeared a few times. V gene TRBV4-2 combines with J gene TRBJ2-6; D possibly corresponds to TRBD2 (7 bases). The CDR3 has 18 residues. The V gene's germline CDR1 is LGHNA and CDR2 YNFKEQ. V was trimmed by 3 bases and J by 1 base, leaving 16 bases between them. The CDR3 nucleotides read TGTGCCAGCAGCCAGAATGGGGGGGGGCTATCTGGGGCCAACGTCCTGACTTTC. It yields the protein CASSQNGGGLSGANVLTF.

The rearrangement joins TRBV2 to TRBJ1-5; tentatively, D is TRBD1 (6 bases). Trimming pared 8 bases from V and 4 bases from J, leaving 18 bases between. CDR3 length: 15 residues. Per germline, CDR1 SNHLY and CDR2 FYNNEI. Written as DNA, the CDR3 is TGTGCCAGCCTGCGCCTTACAGGGTTTAATCAGCCCCAGCATTTT. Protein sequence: CASLRLTGFNQPQHF.

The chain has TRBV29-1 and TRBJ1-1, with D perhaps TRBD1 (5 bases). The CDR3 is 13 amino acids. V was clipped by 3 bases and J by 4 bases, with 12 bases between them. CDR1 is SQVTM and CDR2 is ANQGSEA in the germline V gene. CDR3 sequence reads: CSVDEGTVTEAFF. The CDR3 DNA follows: TGCAGCGTTGACGAGGGGACGGTCACTGAAGCTTTCTTT.

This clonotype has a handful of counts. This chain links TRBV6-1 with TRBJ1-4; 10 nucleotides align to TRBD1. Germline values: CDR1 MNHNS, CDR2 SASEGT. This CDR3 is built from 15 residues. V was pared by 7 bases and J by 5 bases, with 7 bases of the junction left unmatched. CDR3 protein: CASTRQGASNEKLFF. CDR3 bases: TGTGCCAGCACTCGACAGGGGGCGTCCAATGAAAAACTGTTTTTT.

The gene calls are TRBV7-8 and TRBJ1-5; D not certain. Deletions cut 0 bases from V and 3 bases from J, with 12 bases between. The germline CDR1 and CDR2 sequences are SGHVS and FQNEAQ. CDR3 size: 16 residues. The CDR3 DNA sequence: TGTGCCAGCAGCTTAGCGGAGGTGCCCGTCAATCAGCCCCAGCATTTT. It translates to CASSLAEVPVNQPQHF. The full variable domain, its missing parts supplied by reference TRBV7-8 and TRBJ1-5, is GAGVSQSPRYKVAKRGQDVALRCDPISGHVSLFWYQQALGQGPEFLTYFQNEAQLDKSGLPSDRFFAERPEGSVSTLKIQRTQQEDSAVYLCASSLAEVPVNQPQHFGDGTRLSIL.

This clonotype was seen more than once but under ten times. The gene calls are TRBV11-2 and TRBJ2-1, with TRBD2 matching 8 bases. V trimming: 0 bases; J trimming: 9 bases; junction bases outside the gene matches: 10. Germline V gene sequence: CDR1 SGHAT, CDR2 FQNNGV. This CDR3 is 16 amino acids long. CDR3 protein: CASSLDGLGTSSEQFF. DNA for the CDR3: TGTGCCAGCAGCTTAGATGGTCTAGGGACTAGTAGTGAGCAGTTCTTC.

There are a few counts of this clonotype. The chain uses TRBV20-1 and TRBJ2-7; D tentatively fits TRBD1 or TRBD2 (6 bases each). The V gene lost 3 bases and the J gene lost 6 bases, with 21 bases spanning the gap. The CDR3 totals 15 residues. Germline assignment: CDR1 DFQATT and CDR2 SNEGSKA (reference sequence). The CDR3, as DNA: TGCAGTGCTAGTCCAAGTCAGGGGACTTTGGGCGAGCAGTACTTC. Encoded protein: CSASPSQGTLGEQYF.

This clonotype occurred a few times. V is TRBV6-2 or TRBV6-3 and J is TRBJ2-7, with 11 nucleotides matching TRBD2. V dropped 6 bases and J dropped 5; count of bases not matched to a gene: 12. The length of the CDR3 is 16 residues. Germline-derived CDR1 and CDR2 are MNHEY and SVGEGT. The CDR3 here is CASRPGGTSGIHEQYF. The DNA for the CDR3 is TGTGCCAGCAGGCCTGGGGGGACTAGCGGAATCCACGAGCAGTACTTC.

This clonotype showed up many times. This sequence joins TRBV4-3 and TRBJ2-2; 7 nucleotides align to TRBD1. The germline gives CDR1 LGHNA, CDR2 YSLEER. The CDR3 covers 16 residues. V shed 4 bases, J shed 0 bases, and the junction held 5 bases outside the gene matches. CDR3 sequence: CASSPLGTANTGELFF. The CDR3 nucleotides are TGCGCCAGCAGCCCCCTGGGGACAGCGAACACCGGGGAGCTGTTTTTT.

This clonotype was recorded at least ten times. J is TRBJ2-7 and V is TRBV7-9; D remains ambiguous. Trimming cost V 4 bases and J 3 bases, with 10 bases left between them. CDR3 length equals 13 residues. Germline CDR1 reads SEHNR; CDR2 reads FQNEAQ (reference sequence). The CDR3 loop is CASSSGRYYEQYF. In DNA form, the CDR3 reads TGTGCCAGCAGCTCGGGCCGATACTACGAGCAGTACTTC.

CDR3 sequence reads: CSASPGPRGEKLFF. CDR3 bases: TGCAGTGCTAGCCCTGGCCCGAGAGGGGAAAAACTGTTTTTT. The V gene is TRBV20-1, the J gene TRBJ1-4; D remains unclear. The V gene's germline CDR1 is DFQATT and CDR2 SNEGSKA (reference sequence). CDR3 length: 14 residues. The ends were cut back, 3 bases at V and 8 bases at J, with 16 bases in the middle.

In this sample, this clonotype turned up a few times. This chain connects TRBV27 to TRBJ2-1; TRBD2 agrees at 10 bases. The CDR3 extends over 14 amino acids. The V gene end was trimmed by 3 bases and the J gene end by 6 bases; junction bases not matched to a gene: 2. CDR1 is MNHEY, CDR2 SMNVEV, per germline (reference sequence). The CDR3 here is CASSFWTSGNEQFF. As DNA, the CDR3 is TGTGCCAGCAGTTTTTGGACTAGCGGCAATGAGCAGTTCTTC.

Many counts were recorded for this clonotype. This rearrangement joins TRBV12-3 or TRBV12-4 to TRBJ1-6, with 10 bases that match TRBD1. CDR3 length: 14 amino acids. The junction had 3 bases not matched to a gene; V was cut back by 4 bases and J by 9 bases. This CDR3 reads CASSSGTGVSPLHF. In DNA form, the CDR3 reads TGTGCCAGCAGTTCCGGGACAGGGGTTTCACCCCTCCACTTT.

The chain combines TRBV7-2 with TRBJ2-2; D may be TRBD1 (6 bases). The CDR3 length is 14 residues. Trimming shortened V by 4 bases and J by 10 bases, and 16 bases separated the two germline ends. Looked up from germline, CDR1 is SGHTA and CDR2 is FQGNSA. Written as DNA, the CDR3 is TGTGCCAGCAGCTCCCGGGACATTAGGTTGGAGCTGTTTTTT. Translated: CASSSRDIRLELFF.

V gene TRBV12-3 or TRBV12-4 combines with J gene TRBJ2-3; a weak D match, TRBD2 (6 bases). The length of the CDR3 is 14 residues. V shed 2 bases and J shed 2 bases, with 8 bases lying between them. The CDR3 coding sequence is TGTGCCAGCAGTTTATGGGAGGACACAGATACGCAGTATTTT. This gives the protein CASSLWEDTDTQYF.

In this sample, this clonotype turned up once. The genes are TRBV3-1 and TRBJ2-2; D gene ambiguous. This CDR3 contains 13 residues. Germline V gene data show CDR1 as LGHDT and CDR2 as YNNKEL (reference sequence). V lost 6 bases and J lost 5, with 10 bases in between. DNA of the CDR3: TGTGCCAGCAGACACAAGGGAACCGGGGAGCTGTTTTTT. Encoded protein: CASRHKGTGELFF.

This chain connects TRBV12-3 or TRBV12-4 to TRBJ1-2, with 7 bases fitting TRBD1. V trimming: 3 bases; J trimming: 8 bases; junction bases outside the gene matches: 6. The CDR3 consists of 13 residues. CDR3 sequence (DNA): TGTGCCAGCAGTTTCCAAACAGGGGCCGGCTACACCTTC. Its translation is CASSFQTGAGYTF.

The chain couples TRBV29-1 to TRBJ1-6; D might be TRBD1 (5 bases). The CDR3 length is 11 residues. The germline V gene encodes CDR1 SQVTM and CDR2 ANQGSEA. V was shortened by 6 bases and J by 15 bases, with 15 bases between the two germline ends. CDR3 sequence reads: CSVGDYPNLHF. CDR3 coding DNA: TGCAGCGTGGGGGACTACCCGAACCTCCACTTT.

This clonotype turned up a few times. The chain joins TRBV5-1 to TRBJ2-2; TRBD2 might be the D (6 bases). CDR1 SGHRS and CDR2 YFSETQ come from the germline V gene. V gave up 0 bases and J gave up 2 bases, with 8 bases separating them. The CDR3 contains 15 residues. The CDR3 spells CASSLAAGNTGELFF. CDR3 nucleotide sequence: TGCGCCAGCAGCTTGGCGGCGGGAAACACCGGGGAGCTGTTTTTT. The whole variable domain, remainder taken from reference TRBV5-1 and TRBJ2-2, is KAGVTQTPRYLIKTRGQQVTLSCSPISGHRSVSWYQQTPGQGLQFLFEYFSETQRNKGNFPGRFSGRQFSNSRSEMNVSTLELGDSALYLCASSLAAGNTGELFFGEGSRLTVL.

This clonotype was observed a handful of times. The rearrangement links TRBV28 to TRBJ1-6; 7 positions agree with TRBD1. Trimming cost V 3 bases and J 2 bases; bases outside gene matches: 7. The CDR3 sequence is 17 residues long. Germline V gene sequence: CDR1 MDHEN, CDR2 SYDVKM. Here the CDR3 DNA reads TGTGCCAGCAGTTTTTCGGGCAGGGGGACCTATAATTCACCCCTCCACTTT. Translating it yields CASSFSGRGTYNSPLHF.